This T cell receptor (beta chain) originates from a study of PD-1 blockade in classical Hodgkin lymphoma. Regarding the study as a whole: Complete responders had baseline diversity similar to newly diagnosed patients. By cycle point C4D1, TCR diversity had risen significantly in CD4+ cells (but not CD8+ cells). The origin of the repertoire differences remains undefined, with disease activity or prior therapy as possible causes.

This table comes from immunoSEQ multiplex PCR, and its TCRdb copy is limited to in-frame clones, with some not included. The sample consists of approximately 50,000 clones, approximately 90% of them appearing once. About this clone: Its antigen is currently unknown.

Trimming took off 1 base at V and 7 bases at J, with 5 bases between the two ends. Per germline, CDR1 KGHSH and CDR2 LQKENI. This CDR3 contains 13 residues. Every single patient, without exception, relapsed after autologous stem cell transplantation, and brentuximab vedotin exposure varied. The starting material was peripheral blood mononuclear cells (PBMCs), obtained before the second cycle of nivolumab. The chain employs TRBV18 and TRBJ1-6; the D is unclear. The clonotype was recovered from a human donor with classical Hodgkin lymphoma. CDR3 residues: CASSPQGNSPLHF. The CDR3 DNA follows: TGTGCCAGCTCACCACAAGGGAATTCACCCCTCCACTTT.